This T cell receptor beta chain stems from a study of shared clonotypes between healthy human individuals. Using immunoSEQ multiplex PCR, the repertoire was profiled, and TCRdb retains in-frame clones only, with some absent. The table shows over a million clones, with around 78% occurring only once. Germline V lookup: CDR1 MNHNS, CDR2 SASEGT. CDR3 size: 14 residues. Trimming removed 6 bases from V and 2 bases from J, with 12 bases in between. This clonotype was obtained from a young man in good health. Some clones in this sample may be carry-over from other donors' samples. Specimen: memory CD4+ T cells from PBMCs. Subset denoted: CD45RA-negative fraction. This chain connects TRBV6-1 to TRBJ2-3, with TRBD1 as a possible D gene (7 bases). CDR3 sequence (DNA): TGTGCCAGCAGGCGGGACAGAAACACAGATACGCAGTATTTT. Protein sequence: CASRRDRNTDTQYF.